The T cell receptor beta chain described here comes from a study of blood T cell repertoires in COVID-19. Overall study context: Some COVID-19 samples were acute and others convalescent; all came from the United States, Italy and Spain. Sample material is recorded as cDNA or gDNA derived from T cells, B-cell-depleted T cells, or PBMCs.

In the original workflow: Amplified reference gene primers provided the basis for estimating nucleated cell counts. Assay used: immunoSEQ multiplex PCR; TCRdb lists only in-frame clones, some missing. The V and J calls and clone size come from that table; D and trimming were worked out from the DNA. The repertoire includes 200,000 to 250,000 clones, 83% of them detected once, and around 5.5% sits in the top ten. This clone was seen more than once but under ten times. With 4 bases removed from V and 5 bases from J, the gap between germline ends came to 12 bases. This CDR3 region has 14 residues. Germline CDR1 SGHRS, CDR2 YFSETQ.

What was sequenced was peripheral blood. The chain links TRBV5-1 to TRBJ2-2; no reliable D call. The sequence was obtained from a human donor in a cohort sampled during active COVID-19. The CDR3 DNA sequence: TGCGCCAGCAGCCCCTATATGAAGACCGGGGAGCTGTTTTTT. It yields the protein CASSPYMKTGELFF.